The TCR beta chain described here comes from a study of blood T cell repertoires in COVID-19. Clones were read by immunoSEQ multiplex PCR, and TCRdb kept only the in-frame ones, dropping some. The sample lists just over 50,000 clones, more than 70% occurring once. Germline V CDR1 and CDR2: SGHTA, FQGTGA. This CDR3 spans 13 amino acids. V was clipped by 3 bases and J by 9 bases, with 12 bases between them. The origin of this receptor is an older man with active COVID-19. The gene calls are TRBV7-3 and TRBJ2-4; weak D call: TRBD1 (5 bases). The material sequenced was peripheral blood. The CDR3: CASSLGQKGIQYF. The CDR3 nucleotides read TGTGCCAGCAGCTTGGGGCAGAAGGGCATTCAGTACTTC.